These 13 T cell receptor beta chains share one sample of origin, sequenced in a study of blood T cell repertoires in COVID-19. Repertoires were generated with immunoSEQ multiplex PCR, while TCRdb's copy carries only in-frame clones and drops some. The sample lists about 270,000 clones, less than 90% occurring once. The sample was peripheral blood. Every receptor here comes from a woman in her sixties or seventies with COVID-19, enrolled during active disease.

The chain is built from TRBV5-8 and TRBJ1-2; D is ambiguous. Germline V CDR1 and CDR2: SGHTS, YDEGEE. Trimming cost V 0 bases and J 0 bases, with 9 bases left between them. The CDR3 runs to 15 residues. The DNA of the CDR3 is TGTGCCAGCAGCTTGGAGGAGGCCGCTAACTATGGCTACACCTTC. Its protein is CASSLEEAANYGYTF.

The V call is TRBV5-4, the J call TRBJ2-7; TRBD1 agrees at 8 bases. V was pared by 4 bases and J by 4 bases, with 4 bases of the junction left unmatched. This CDR3 contains 13 residues. Germline V gene sequence: CDR1 SGHNT, CDR2 YYREEE (reference sequence). DNA for the CDR3: TGTGCCAGCAGCCCGGACAGGGTGTACGAGCAGTACTTC. Amino acid sequence: CASSPDRVYEQYF.

Remarks on this clone: This sample also contains other DNA sequences that code for the same CDR3. V is TRBV10-2 and J is TRBJ1-2, with D hard to call. The V end lost 1 base, the J end lost 2 bases, and 2 bases lay between the germline ends. The CDR3 covers 12 residues. Germline CDR1 is WSHSY and CDR2 is SAAADI. DNA of the CDR3: TGCGCCAGCAGTGAGTTAAACTATGGCTACACCTTC. It codes for CASSELNYGYTF.

The V and J genes are TRBV9 and TRBJ1-4; D is unclear. V lost 5 bases and J lost 4, with 12 bases in between. CDR3 length: 14 amino acids. In germline, CDR1 is SGDLS, CDR2 YYNGEE. CDR3 coding DNA: TGTGCCAGCAGACCTCGAAGGAGTAATGAAAAACTGTTTTTT. It yields the protein CASRPRRSNEKLFF. The whole variable domain, remainder taken from reference TRBV9 and TRBJ1-4, is DSGVTQTPKHLITATGQRVTLRCSPRSGDLSVYWYQQSLDQGLQFLIQYYNGEERAKGNILERFSAQQFPDLHSELNLSSLELGDSALYFCASRPRRSNEKLFFGSGTQLSVL.

The chain carries TRBV25-1 and TRBJ2-5; TRBD2 matches at 10 bases. Germline V lookup: CDR1 MGHDK, CDR2 SYGVNS. After removal of 6 bases from V and 2 bases from J, the junction contained 6 bases not matched to a gene. The CDR3 spans 15 residues. This CDR3 is CASSPTAGGQETQYF. CDR3 sequence (DNA): TGTGCCAGCAGCCCCACAGCGGGGGGGCAAGAGACCCAGTACTTC.

The chain couples TRBV6-5 to TRBJ1-4; 8 bases line up with TRBD1. V was pared by 6 bases and J by 8 bases, with 5 bases of the junction left unmatched. CDR3 length: 13 residues. CDR1 MNHEY and CDR2 SVGAGI come from the germline V gene. The CDR3 bases are TGTGCCAGCAGAGGACAGGGAAGGGAAAAACTGTTTTTT. Translating it yields CASRGQGREKLFF.

The rearrangement joins TRBV19 to TRBJ2-7, with 7 nucleotides matching TRBD1. CDR3 size: 14 residues. Germline CDR1 is LNHDA and CDR2 is SQIVND (reference sequence). V was clipped by 6 bases and J by 2 bases; unmatched bases: 7. CDR3 in amino acids: CASSPGTAAYEQYF. DNA of the CDR3: TGTGCCAGTAGCCCCGGGACAGCAGCCTACGAGCAGTACTTC.

In this sample, this clone turned up a few times. V is TRBV7-3 and J is TRBJ1-1, with D hard to call. Trimming left V 5 bases short and J 4 bases short, with 8 bases between. The CDR3 consists of 12 residues. The germline V gene has CDR1 SGHTA and CDR2 FQGTGA. CDR3 amino acids: CASSQVGTEAFF. CDR3 nucleotide sequence: TGTGCCAGCAGCCAGGTTGGCACTGAAGCTTTCTTT.

This chain links TRBV10-2 with TRBJ2-2; D perhaps matches TRBD1 (5 bases). V lost 1 base and J 7 bases, leaving 16 bases between the germline ends. The CDR3 is 16 residues long. Germline-derived CDR1 and CDR2 are WSHSY and SAAADI. CDR3 protein: CASSEWSGMSGGELFF. The CDR3 bases are TGCGCCAGCAGTGAGTGGTCAGGGATGTCCGGCGGGGAGCTGTTTTTT.

This clone was seen a single time. V and J are TRBV28 and TRBJ2-7; 11 positions match TRBD1. The ends lost 2 bases at V and 2 bases at J; junction bases unmatched: 2. CDR1 and CDR2 (germline): MDHEN, SYDVKM. The CDR3 extends over 15 amino acids. Here the CDR3 DNA reads TGTGCCAGCAGTTTAGGGACAGGGGGACCCTACGAGCAGTACTTC. This translates into CASSLGTGGPYEQYF.

This sequence joins TRBV6-5 and TRBJ1-2; TRBD1 matches 8 bases. The CDR3 runs 13 residues. CDR1 and CDR2 from the germline V gene are MNHEY and SVGAGI. Losses at the gene ends were 6 bases for V and 8 bases for J; bases not matched to a gene: 8. CDR3 residues: CASSNGQGKGYTF. As DNA, the CDR3 is TGTGCCAGCAGCAACGGACAGGGCAAGGGCTACACCTTC.

V and J are TRBV7-9 and TRBJ1-1; D might be TRBD1 (6 bases). This CDR3 contains 12 residues. Trimming left V 7 bases short and J 4 bases short, with 10 bases between. Germline loops: CDR1 SEHNR, CDR2 FQNEAQ (reference sequence). The CDR3 reads CASIQGGTEAFF. The DNA of the CDR3 is TGTGCCAGCATACAGGGTGGCACTGAAGCTTTCTTT.

This sequence joins TRBV20-1 and TRBJ1-5; TRBD1 might be the D (5 bases). Between the trimmed V and J ends, which lost 3 bases and 5 bases, there was a span of 14 bases. Looked up from germline, CDR1 is DFQATT and CDR2 is SNEGSKA (reference sequence). The CDR3 runs to 14 residues. CDR3 DNA: TGCAGTGCTAGTGGTCAGGGAAGTCATCAGCCCCAGCATTTT. Its protein product is CSASGQGSHQPQHF.